This T cell receptor beta chain was identified in a study of blood T cell repertoires in COVID-19. Using immunoSEQ multiplex PCR, the repertoire was profiled, and TCRdb retains in-frame clones only, with some absent. Of approximately 300,000 clones in the sample, 85% were seen once. This receptor was taken from a woman in her 30s who had been exposed to COVID-19. The sequencing sample was made of PBMCs or T cells enriched from blood (not recorded which).

The CDR3 loop reads CASSPGTAIYEQYF. For the CDR3, the DNA is TGTGCCAGCAGCCCCGGGACAGCTATCTACGAGCAGTACTTC. This chain uses TRBV7-9 with TRBJ2-7, with TRBD1 matching over 7 bases. CDR1 is SEHNR and CDR2 is FQNEAQ in the germline V gene (reference sequence). J was trimmed by 3 bases and V by 5 bases; bases with no gene match: 7. The CDR3 sequence is 14 residues long.